This TCR beta chain was observed in a study of blood T cells in healthy people across ages. CDR3 length: 16 residues. Germline V gives CDR1 LGHDT, CDR2 YNNKEL (reference sequence). V was pared by 0 bases and J by 2 bases, with 14 bases between. It was with a sample-barcoded 5' primer and a J-beta primer mix that a second PCR of roughly 7 to 12 cycles was run. TCRdb independently ran MiXCR on the 5' RACE reads; one entry per CDR3 protein. The sample lists some 900,000 distinct CDR3 sequences; about 44% were seen once. The clonotype comes from a man between 25 and 39 years old in good health. The chain carries TRBV3-1 and TRBJ2-7; D is perhaps TRBD1 (6 bases). Sequenced input: blood. DNA of the CDR3: TGTGCCAGCAGCCAAGAAGGACAGATGAAGGCCTACGAGCAGTACTTC. This encodes CASSQEGQMKAYEQYF.